The 3 T cell receptor beta chains given below trace back to one sample, sequenced in a study of cytomegalovirus exposure and HLA in healthy donors. The assay was immunoSEQ multiplex PCR, and TCRdb's table has in-frame clones only and misses some. The sample has about 49,000 clones; 85% to 95% are singletons. Material for sequencing was PBMCs. The receptors originated from a woman younger than 35 in good health and CMV-seropositive.

The chain carries TRBV29-1 and TRBJ2-4; TRBD1 matches 7 bases. The length of the CDR3 is 14 residues. Trimming took 5 bases from V and 8 from J; bases not matched to a gene: 12. Per the germline V gene, CDR1 is SQVTM and CDR2 is ANQGSEA. The CDR3 DNA reads TGCAGCGTTATTGACAGGGCAGTTGATGACATTCAGTACTTC. Translated: CSVIDRAVDDIQYF.

This CDR3 is CASSVWGGATDTQYF. The CDR3 DNA reads TGTGCCAGCAGCGTATGGGGAGGGGCCACAGATACGCAGTATTTT. The chain combines TRBV9 with TRBJ2-3; 7 bases align to TRBD2. Germline V CDR1 and CDR2: SGDLS, YYNGEE. V was pared by 1 base and J by 2 bases, with 4 bases of the junction left unmatched. The CDR3 extends over 15 amino acids.

The chain uses TRBV6-1 and TRBJ2-7; D gene unclear. V dropped 5 bases and J dropped 9 bases, with 17 bases sitting between them. Germline values: CDR1 MNHNS, CDR2 SASEGT. This CDR3 spans 13 amino acids. DNA for the CDR3: TGTGCCAGCAGTCCATCATCCCTATTACGGCAGTACTTC. Amino acid sequence: CASSPSSLLRQYF.